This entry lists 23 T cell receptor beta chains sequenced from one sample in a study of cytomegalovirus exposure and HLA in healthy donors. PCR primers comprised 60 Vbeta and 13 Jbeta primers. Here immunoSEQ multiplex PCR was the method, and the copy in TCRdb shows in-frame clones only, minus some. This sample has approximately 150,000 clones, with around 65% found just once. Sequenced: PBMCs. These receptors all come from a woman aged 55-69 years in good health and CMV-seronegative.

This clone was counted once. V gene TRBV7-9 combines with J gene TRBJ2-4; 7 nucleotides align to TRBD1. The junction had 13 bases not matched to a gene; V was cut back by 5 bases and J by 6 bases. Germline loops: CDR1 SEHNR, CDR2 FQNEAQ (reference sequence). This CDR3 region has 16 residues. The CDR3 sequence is CASSPPPGTAINIQYF. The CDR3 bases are TGTGCCAGCAGCCCCCCACCCGGGACAGCGATAAACATTCAGTACTTC.

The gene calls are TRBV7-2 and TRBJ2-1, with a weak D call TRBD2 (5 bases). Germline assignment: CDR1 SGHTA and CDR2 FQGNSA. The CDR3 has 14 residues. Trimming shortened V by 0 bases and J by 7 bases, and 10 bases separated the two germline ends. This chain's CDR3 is CASSLASSKNEQFF. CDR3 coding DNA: TGTGCCAGCAGCTTAGCGTCTAGCAAGAATGAGCAGTTCTTC.

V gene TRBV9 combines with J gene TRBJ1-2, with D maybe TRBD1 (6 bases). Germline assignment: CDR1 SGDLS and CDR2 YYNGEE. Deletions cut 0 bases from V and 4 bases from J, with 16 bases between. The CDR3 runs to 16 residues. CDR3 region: CASSVGPRGGSYGYTF. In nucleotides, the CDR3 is TGTGCCAGCAGCGTAGGGCCGAGGGGGGGGTCCTATGGCTACACCTTC. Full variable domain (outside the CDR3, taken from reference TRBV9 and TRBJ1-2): DSGVTQTPKHLITATGQRVTLRCSPRSGDLSVYWYQQSLDQGLQFLIQYYNGEERAKGNILERFSAQQFPDLHSELNLSSLELGDSALYFCASSVGPRGGSYGYTFGSGTRLTVV.

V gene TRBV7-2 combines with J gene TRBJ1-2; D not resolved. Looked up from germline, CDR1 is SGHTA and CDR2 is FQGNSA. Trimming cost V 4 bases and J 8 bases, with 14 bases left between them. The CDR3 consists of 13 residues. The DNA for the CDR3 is TGTGCCAGCAGCTCCACATATATGGTAGGCTACACCTTC. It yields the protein CASSSTYMVGYTF.

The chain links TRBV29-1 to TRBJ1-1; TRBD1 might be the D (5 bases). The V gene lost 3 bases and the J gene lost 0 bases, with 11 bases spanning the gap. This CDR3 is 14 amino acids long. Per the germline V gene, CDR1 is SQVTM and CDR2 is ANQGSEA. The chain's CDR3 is CSVDQGLMNTEAFF. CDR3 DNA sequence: TGCAGCGTTGACCAGGGCCTCATGAACACTGAAGCTTTCTTT.

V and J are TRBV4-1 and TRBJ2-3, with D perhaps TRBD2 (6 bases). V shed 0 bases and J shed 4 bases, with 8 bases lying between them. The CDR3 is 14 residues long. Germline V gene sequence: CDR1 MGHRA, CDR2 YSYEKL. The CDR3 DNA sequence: TGCGCCAGCAGCCAAGATACGGGGGCAGATACGCAGTATTTT. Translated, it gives CASSQDTGADTQYF.

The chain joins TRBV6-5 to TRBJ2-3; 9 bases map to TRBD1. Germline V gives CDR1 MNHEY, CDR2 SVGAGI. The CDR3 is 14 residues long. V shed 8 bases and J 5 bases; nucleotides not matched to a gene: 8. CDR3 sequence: CASRAGQGRDTQYF. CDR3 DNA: TGTGCCAGCCGGGCCGGACAGGGGAGAGATACGCAGTATTTT.

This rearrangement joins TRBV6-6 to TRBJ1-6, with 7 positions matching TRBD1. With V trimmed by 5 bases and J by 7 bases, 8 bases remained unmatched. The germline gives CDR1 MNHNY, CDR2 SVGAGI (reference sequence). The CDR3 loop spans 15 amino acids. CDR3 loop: CASSRKGTENSPLHF. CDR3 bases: TGTGCCAGCAGTCGAAAAGGGACAGAGAATTCACCCCTCCACTTT.

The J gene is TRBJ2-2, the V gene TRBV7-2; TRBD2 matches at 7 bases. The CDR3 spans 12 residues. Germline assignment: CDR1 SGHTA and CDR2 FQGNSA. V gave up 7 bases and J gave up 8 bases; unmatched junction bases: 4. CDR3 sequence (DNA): TGTGCCAGCACCCGGGGGGAGGGGGAGCTGTTTTTT. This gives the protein CASTRGEGELFF.

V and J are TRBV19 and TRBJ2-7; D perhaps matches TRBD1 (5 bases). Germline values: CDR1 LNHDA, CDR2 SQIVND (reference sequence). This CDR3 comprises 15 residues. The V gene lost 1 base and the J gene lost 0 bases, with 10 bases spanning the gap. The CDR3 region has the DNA TGTGCCAGTAGTATAGGGAGACAGAGCTCCTACGAGCAGTACTTC. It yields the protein CASSIGRQSSYEQYF.

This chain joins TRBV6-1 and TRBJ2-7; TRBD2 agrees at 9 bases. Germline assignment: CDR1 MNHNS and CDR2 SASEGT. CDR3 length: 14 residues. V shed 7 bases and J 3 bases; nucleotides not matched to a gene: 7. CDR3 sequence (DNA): TGTGCCAGCAAGAAGCGGGGGGCCCACTACGAGCAGTACTTC. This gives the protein CASKKRGAHYEQYF.

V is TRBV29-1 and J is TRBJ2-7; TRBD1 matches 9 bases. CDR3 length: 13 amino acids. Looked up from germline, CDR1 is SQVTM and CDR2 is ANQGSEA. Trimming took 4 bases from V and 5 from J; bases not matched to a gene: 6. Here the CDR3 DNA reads TGCAGCGTTGGGGGACAGGGAGGCGACGAGCAGTACTTC. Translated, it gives CSVGGQGGDEQYF.

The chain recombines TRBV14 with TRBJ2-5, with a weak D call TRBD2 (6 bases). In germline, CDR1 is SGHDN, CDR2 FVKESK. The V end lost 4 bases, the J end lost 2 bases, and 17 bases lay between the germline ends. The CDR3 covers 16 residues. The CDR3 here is CASSPFGGGQQETQYF. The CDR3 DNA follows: TGTGCCAGCAGCCCGTTCGGGGGAGGACAACAAGAGACCCAGTACTTC.

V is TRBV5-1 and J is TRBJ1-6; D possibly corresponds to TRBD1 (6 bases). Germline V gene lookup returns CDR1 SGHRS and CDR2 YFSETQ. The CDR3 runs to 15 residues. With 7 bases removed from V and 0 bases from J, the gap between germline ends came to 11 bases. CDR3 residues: CASSGVGSYNSPLHF. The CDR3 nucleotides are TGCGCCAGCTCAGGGGTGGGCTCCTATAATTCACCCCTCCACTTT.

CDR3 coding DNA: TGTGCCAGCAGCTCGGGACTAGCGGGAGTCTCAGATACGCAGTATTTT. Protein: CASSSGLAGVSDTQYF. This rearrangement joins TRBV7-9 to TRBJ2-3; the match to TRBD2 covers 14 bases. Germline V CDR1 and CDR2: SEHNR, FQNEAQ (reference sequence). The CDR3 runs 16 residues. V shed 4 bases and J 4 bases; nucleotides not matched to a gene: 4. Variable domain in full (rest from reference TRBV7-9 and TRBJ2-3): DTGVSQNPRHKITKRGQNVTFRCDPISEHNRLYWYRQTLGQGPEFLTYFQNEAQLEKSRLLSDRFSAERPKGSFSTLEIQRTEQGDSAMYLCASSSGLAGVSDTQYFGPGTRLTVL.

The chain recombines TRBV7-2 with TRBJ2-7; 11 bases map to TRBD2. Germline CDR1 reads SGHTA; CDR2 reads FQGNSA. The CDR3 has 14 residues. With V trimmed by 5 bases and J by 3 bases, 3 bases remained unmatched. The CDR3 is CASSLTSGSYEQYF. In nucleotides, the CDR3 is TGTGCCAGCAGCCTAACTAGCGGGAGCTACGAGCAGTACTTC.

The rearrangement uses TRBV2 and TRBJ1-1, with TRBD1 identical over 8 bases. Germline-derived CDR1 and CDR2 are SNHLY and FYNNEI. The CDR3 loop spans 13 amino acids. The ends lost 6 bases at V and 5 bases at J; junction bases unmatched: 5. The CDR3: CASSGQGRTEAFF. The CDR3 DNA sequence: TGTGCCAGCAGCGGACAGGGTCGTACTGAAGCTTTCTTT.

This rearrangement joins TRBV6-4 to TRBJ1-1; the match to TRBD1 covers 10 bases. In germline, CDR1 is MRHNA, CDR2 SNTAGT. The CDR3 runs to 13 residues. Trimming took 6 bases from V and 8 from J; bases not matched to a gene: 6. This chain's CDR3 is CASSSTGGAEAFF. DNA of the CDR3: TGTGCCAGCAGCTCGACAGGGGGCGCGGAAGCTTTCTTT.

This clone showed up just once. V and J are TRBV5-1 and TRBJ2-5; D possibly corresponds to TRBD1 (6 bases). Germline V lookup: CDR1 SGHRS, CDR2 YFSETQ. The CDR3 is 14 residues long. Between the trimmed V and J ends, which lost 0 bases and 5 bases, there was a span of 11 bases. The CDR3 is CASSLEGVGETQYF. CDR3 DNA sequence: TGCGCCAGCAGCTTGGAGGGGGTGGGGGAGACCCAGTACTTC.

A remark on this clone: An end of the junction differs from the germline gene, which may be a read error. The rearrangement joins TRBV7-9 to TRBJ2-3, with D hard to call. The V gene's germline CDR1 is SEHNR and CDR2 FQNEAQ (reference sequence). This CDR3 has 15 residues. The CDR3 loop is CSSSLFPQPGDTQYF. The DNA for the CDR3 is TGTTCCAGCAGCTTATTCCCCCAACCGGGAGATACGCAGTATTTT.

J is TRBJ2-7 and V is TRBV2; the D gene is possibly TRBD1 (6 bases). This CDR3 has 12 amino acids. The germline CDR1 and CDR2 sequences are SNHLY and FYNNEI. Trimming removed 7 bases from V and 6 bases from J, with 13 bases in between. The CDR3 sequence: CASTPQGPEQYF. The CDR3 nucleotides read TGTGCCAGCACCCCACAGGGACCCGAGCAGTACTTC.

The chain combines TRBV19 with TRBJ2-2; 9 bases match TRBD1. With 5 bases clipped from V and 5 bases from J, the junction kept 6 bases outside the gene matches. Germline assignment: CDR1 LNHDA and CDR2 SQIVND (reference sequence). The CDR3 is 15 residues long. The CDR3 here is CASSPRQGVTGELFF. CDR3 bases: TGTGCCAGTAGTCCAAGACAGGGGGTGACCGGGGAGCTGTTTTTT.

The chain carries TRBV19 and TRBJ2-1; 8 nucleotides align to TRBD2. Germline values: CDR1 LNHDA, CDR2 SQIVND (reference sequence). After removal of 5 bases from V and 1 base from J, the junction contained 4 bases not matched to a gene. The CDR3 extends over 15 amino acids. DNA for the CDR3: TGTGCCAGTAGTCTTAGCGGGATATCCTACAATGAGCAGTTCTTC. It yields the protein CASSLSGISYNEQFF.